Shown below are 23 T cell receptor beta chains from a single sample sequenced in a study of T cell responses to AZD1222 COVID-19 vaccine. Sequencing used immunoSEQ multiplex PCR; TCRdb keeps in-frame clones, though not all of them. The sample carries some 130,000 clones, approximately 93% recorded once. Source: peripheral blood, taken on day 0 of AZD1222 vaccination. The receptors were gathered from an adult in good health.

Comments on this clone: Other DNA sequences of this sample code for an identical CDR3. The chain couples TRBV27 to TRBJ1-1; D is unclear. This CDR3 is 13 amino acids long. The germline V gene encodes CDR1 MNHEY and CDR2 SMNVEV (reference sequence). The V end lost 3 bases, the J end lost 1 base, and 6 bases lay between the germline ends. The CDR3 DNA follows: TGTGCCAGCAGTTTGTCTCCGAACACTGAAGCTTTCTTT. This encodes CASSLSPNTEAFF.

The V and J genes are TRBV10-2 and TRBJ2-5; D not certain. Germline V gene sequence: CDR1 WSHSY, CDR2 SAAADI. The V end was cut by 0 bases, the J end by 1 base, with 6 bases between. The CDR3 is 14 residues long. Here the CDR3 reads CASSESSAQETQYF. The CDR3 bases are TGCGCCAGCAGTGAGTCGTCAGCCCAAGAGACCCAGTACTTC.

The chain employs TRBV7-3 and TRBJ2-1; 8 bases match TRBD2. From germline, CDR1 is SGHTA and CDR2 FQGTGA. V lost 5 bases and J lost 0; bases outside the gene matches: 9. The CDR3 contains 17 residues. The DNA of the CDR3 is TGTGCCAGCAGCCGCACTAGCGGCCTTAACTCCTACAATGAGCAGTTCTTC. Translating it yields CASSRTSGLNSYNEQFF. The full variable domain, its missing parts supplied by reference TRBV7-3 and TRBJ2-1, is GAGVSQTPSNKVTEKGKYVELRCDPISGHTALYWYRQSLGQGPEFLIYFQGTGAADDSGLPNDRFFAVRPEGSVSTLKIQRTERGDSAVYLCASSRTSGLNSYNEQFFGPGTRLTVL.

This sequence joins TRBV2 and TRBJ2-3; no firm D call. CDR1 is SNHLY, CDR2 FYNNEI, per germline. This CDR3 has 15 amino acids. V lost 4 bases to trimming and J lost 0 bases, with 11 bases between them. The CDR3 DNA is TGTGCCAGCAGTGTGGAAGTTACTAGCACAGATACGCAGTATTTT. It translates to CASSVEVTSTDTQYF. Full variable domain (rest looked up from reference TRBV2 and TRBJ2-3): EPEVTQTPSHQVTQMGQEVILRCVPISNHLYFYWYRQILGQKVEFLVSFYNNEISEKSEIFDDQFSVERPDGSNFTLKIRSTKLEDSAMYFCASSVEVTSTDTQYFGPGTRLTVL.

The V and J genes are TRBV11-2 and TRBJ1-1; 9 bases are shared with TRBD1. The CDR3 contains 16 residues. V was pared by 8 bases and J by 0 bases, with 10 bases of the junction left unmatched. The germline CDR1 and CDR2 sequences are SGHAT and FQNNGV. CDR3 DNA: TGTGCCAGCTCACAGGGGGCCCGTCAGATGAACACTGAAGCTTTCTTT. It specifies CASSQGARQMNTEAFF.

V gene TRBV3-1 (or the pseudogene TRBV3-2) combines with J gene TRBJ2-2; unclear D gene. The CDR3 sequence is 14 residues long. Germline CDR1 reads LGHDT; CDR2 reads YNNKEL (reference sequence). V lost 3 bases and J 7 bases, leaving 12 bases between the germline ends. CDR3 nucleotide sequence: TGTGCCAGCAGCCATTATCAAATCGGCGGGGAGCTGTTTTTT. It is translated as CASSHYQIGGELFF.

DNA for the CDR3: TGCGCCAGCAGTTGGGGGTTGAACACTGAAGCTTTCTTT. It translates to CASSWGLNTEAFF. The chain carries TRBV10-2 and TRBJ1-1; a weak D match, TRBD1 (5 bases). Germline-derived CDR1 and CDR2 are WSHSY and SAAADI. CDR3 length: 13 residues. Trimming shortened V by 5 bases and J by 0 bases, and 7 bases separated the two germline ends.

This clone was picked up one time. The chain joins TRBV7-2 to TRBJ2-7; 10 nucleotides align to TRBD1. Per germline, CDR1 SGHTA and CDR2 FQGNSA. The CDR3 runs to 15 residues. The V and J ends lost 2 bases and 6 bases, in that order; junction bases with no gene match: 7. CDR3 DNA sequence: TGTGCCAGCAGCTTACCCCGACAGGGGGCAGGCGAGCAGTACTTC. Translation: CASSLPRQGAGEQYF.

The rearrangement uses TRBV29-1 and TRBJ1-1; D gene uncertain. The CDR3 has 12 amino acids. V lost 8 bases, J lost 1 base, and 11 bases lay in between. Germline CDR1 SQVTM, CDR2 ANQGSEA. The chain's CDR3 is CSSRASNTEAFF. The CDR3 bases are TGCAGCAGTAGAGCTTCGAACACTGAAGCTTTCTTT.

The rearrangement joins TRBV11-3 to TRBJ2-7; 10 bases agree with TRBD1. Trimming at V came to 5 bases and at J to 7 bases, leaving 17 bases not matched to a gene. CDR1 and CDR2 from the germline V gene are SGHNT and YENEEA. The CDR3 is 17 residues long. CDR3 amino acids: CASSEVYGTGEVREQYF. The CDR3 DNA follows: TGTGCCAGCAGCGAAGTGTACGGGACAGGGGAGGTTCGAGAGCAGTACTTC. Complete variable domain (other parts from reference TRBV11-3 and TRBJ2-7): EAGVVQSPRYKIIEKKQPVAFWCNPISGHNTLYWYLQNLGQGPELLIRYENEEAVDDSQLPKDRFSAERLKGVDSTLKIQPAELGDSAVYLCASSEVYGTGEVREQYFGPGTRLTVT.

The V call is TRBV7-2, the J call TRBJ2-7; tentatively, D is TRBD2 (6 bases). V was shortened by 5 bases and J by 2 bases, with 16 bases between the two germline ends. Germline V gene lookup returns CDR1 SGHTA and CDR2 FQGNSA. This CDR3 is built from 15 residues. The CDR3 region is CASSPTPGTPYEQYF. The CDR3 DNA reads TGTGCCAGCAGCCCTACTCCCGGGACTCCCTACGAGCAGTACTTC.

The CDR3 bases are TGCACCAGCAGCCCAGAAGGGGACACTGAAGCTTTCTTT. Protein: CTSSPEGDTEAFF. The chain joins TRBV1 to TRBJ1-1; the table's D call TRBD1 went unverified against the DNA. TRBV1 is described as a pseudogene. CDR3 length: 13 residues.

V gene TRBV18 combines with J gene TRBJ1-1, with D perhaps matching TRBD1 (5 bases). Deletions cut 3 bases from V and 5 bases from J, with 7 bases between. The V gene's germline CDR1 is KGHSH and CDR2 LQKENI. There are 12 residues in the CDR3. The CDR3: CASSPGLTEAFF. In nucleotides, the CDR3 is TGTGCCAGCTCACCGGGACTGACTGAAGCTTTCTTT.

The V gene is TRBV18, the J gene TRBJ1-1, with 10 bases lining up with TRBD1. CDR1 is KGHSH and CDR2 is LQKENI in the germline V gene. After removal of 1 base from V and 1 base from J, the junction contained 9 bases not matched to a gene. The CDR3 loop spans 18 amino acids. The CDR3 sequence: CASSPRYSGTGENTEAFF. The CDR3 DNA follows: TGTGCCAGCTCACCACGGTATTCAGGGACAGGGGAGAACACTGAAGCTTTCTTT.

In DNA form, the CDR3 reads TGTGCCAGCAGTGGAGTTGGGGGGACTAGCGGGAGGGTAGGCTACGAGCAGTACTTC. Translated, it gives CASSGVGGTSGRVGYEQYF. The J gene is TRBJ2-7, the V gene TRBV6-1, with 16 bases identical to TRBD2. The CDR3 consists of 19 residues. V shed 4 bases, J shed 3 bases, and the junction held 12 bases outside the gene matches. Germline V lookup: CDR1 MNHNS, CDR2 SASEGT.

This sequence joins TRBV4-2 and TRBJ2-2, with TRBD2 identical over 13 bases. Germline assignment: CDR1 LGHNA and CDR2 YNFKEQ. Unmatched junction bases numbered 4, after V lost 4 bases and J lost 5 bases. This CDR3 has 16 amino acids. CDR3 bases: TGTGCCAGCAGCCGGACTAGCGGGAGTGGGACCGGGGAGCTGTTTTTT. It codes for CASSRTSGSGTGELFF.

This rearrangement joins TRBV19 to TRBJ1-6; perhaps TRBD1 as D (6 bases). The CDR3 runs 14 residues. Trimming removed 6 bases at V and 9 bases at J, with 15 bases between. Looked up from germline, CDR1 is LNHDA and CDR2 is SQIVND (reference sequence). CDR3 protein: CASRSTQGTSPLHF. The CDR3 DNA follows: TGTGCCAGTAGATCTACACAGGGTACTTCACCCCTCCACTTT.

This clone came up once. The chain is built from TRBV28 and TRBJ1-2, with D tentatively TRBD1 (6 bases). This CDR3 contains 24 residues. V gave up 7 bases and J gave up 2 bases, with 44 bases separating them. In germline, CDR1 is MDHEN, CDR2 SYDVKM. CDR3 region: CASNSGWDSIGEGTTPRRNYGYTF. As DNA, the CDR3 is TGTGCCAGCAATAGCGGATGGGATAGTATCGGGGAAGGGACAACCCCTCGTAGAAACTATGGCTACACCTTC.

This sequence joins TRBV19 and TRBJ1-3; the D is unclear. With 5 bases removed from V and 4 bases from J, the gap between germline ends came to 9 bases. Germline V gene data show CDR1 as LNHDA and CDR2 as SQIVND (reference sequence). CDR3 length equals 13 residues. CDR3 sequence: CASSYSTGNTIYF. As DNA, the CDR3 is TGTGCCAGTAGTTACTCTACCGGAAACACCATATATTTT.

The chain combines TRBV28 with TRBJ2-7; 11 bases are a match to TRBD1. The germline CDR1 and CDR2 sequences are MDHEN and SYDVKM. The junction had 9 bases not matched to a gene; V was cut back by 1 base and J by 4 bases. The CDR3 consists of 17 residues. CDR3 bases: TGTGCCAGCAGTTTATTTGGATTCGGACAGGGGGCTTACGAGCAGTACTTC. It codes for CASSLFGFGQGAYEQYF.

This clone was observed once. This chain links TRBV19 with TRBJ2-6; 9 nucleotides line up with TRBD2. The V gene end was trimmed by 3 bases and the J gene end by 0 bases; junction bases not matched to a gene: 3. This CDR3 is built from 17 residues. Germline CDR1 is LNHDA and CDR2 is SQIVND (reference sequence). In DNA, the CDR3 is TGTGCCAGTAGTATCGGACTAGCGTCCTCTGGGGCCAACGTCCTGACTTTC. It translates to CASSIGLASSGANVLTF.

The chain has TRBV19 and TRBJ1-5; tentative D call: TRBD1 (6 bases). The CDR3 spans 15 residues. The V end was cut by 4 bases, the J end by 9 bases, with 19 bases between. Per the germline V gene, CDR1 is LNHDA and CDR2 is SQIVND (reference sequence). In nucleotides, the CDR3 is TGTGCCAGTAGTAATATCGATTCGGGGGGCCGGCCCCAGCATTTT. This translates into CASSNIDSGGRPQHF.

This sequence joins TRBV3-1 (or the pseudogene TRBV3-2) and TRBJ2-7; TRBD2 agrees at 10 bases. This CDR3 contains 19 residues. Trimming removed 0 bases from V and 1 base from J; junction bases left unmatched: 12. The V gene's germline CDR1 is LGHDT and CDR2 YNNKEL (reference sequence). Written as DNA, the CDR3 is TGTGCCAGCAGCCAAGATACGGCGGTCACGGGACTAGCGTCCTACGAGCAGTACTTC. Amino acids: CASSQDTAVTGLASYEQYF.